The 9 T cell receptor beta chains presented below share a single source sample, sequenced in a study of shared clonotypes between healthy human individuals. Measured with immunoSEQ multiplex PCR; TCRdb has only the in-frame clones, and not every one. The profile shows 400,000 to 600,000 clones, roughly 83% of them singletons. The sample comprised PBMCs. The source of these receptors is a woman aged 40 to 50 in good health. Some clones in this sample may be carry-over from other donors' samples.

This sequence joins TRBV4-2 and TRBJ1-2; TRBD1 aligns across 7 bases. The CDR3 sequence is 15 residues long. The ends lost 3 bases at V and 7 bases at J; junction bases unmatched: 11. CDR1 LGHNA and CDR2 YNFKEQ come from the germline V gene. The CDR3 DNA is TGTGCCAGCAGCCACGGATTGACAGGGCAAATTGGCTACACCTTC. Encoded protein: CASSHGLTGQIGYTF.

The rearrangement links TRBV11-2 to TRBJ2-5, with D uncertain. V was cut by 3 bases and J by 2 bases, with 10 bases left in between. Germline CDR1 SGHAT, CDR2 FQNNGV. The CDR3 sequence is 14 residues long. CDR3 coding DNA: TGTGCCAGCAGCTTCTATCTGGGACAAGAGACCCAGTACTTC. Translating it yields CASSFYLGQETQYF. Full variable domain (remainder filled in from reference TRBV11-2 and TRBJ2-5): EAGVAQSPRYKIIEKRQSVAFWCNPISGHATLYWYQQILGQGPKLLIQFQNNGVVDDSQLPKDRFSAERLKGVDSTLKIQPAKLEDSAVYLCASSFYLGQETQYFGPGTRLLVL.

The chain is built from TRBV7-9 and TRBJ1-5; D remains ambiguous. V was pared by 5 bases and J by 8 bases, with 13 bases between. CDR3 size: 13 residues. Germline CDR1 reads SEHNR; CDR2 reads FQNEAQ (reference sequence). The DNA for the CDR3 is TGTGCCAGCAGCCCCGCCCCTGGGGAGCCCCAGCATTTT. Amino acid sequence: CASSPAPGEPQHF.

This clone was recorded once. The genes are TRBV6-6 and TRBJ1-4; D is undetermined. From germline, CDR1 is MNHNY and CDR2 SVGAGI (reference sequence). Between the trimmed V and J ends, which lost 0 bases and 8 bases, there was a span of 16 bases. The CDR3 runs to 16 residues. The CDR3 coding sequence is TGTGCCAGCAGTTACTCGAGTGAAGGAGGAGGGGAAAAACTGTTTTTT. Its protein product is CASSYSSEGGGEKLFF.

Here the CDR3 DNA reads TGTGCCAGCAGCGTAGTAGGACTAGCGGGACTTGAAGAGACCCAGTACTTC. Its protein is CASSVVGLAGLEETQYF. The J gene is TRBJ2-5, the V gene TRBV9, with 12 bases matching TRBD2. The CDR3 spans 17 residues. The germline V gene encodes CDR1 SGDLS and CDR2 YYNGEE. V was clipped by 0 bases and J by 3 bases; unmatched bases: 6.

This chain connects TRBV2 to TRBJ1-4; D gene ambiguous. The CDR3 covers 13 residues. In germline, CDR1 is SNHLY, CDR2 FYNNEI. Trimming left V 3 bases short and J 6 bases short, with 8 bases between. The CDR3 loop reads CASSEWQDEKLFF. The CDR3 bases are TGTGCCAGCAGTGAGTGGCAGGATGAAAAACTGTTTTTT. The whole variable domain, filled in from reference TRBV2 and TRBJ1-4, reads EPEVTQTPSHQVTQMGQEVILRCVPISNHLYFYWYRQILGQKVEFLVSFYNNEISEKSEIFDDQFSVERPDGSNFTLKIRSTKLEDSAMYFCASSEWQDEKLFFGSGTQLSVL.

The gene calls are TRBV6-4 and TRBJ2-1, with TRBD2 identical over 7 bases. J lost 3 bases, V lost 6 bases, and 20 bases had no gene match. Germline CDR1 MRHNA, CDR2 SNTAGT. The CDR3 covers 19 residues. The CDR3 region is CASRNRRNRTSAYYNEQFF. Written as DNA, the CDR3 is TGTGCCAGCAGAAACAGAAGGAACCGAACTAGCGCCTACTACAATGAGCAGTTCTTC.

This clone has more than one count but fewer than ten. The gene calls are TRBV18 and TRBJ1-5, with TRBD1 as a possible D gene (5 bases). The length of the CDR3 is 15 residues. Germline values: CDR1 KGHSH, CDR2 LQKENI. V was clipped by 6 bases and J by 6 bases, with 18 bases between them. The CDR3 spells CASSETGTPGQPQHF. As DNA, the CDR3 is TGTGCCAGCTCCGAGACCGGGACGCCTGGTCAGCCCCAGCATTTT.

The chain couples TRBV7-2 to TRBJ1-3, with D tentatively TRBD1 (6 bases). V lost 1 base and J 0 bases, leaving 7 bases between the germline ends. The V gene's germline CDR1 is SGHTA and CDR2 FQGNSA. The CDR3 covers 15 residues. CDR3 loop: CASSLVGGSGNTIYF. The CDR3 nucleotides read TGTGCCAGCAGCTTAGTAGGGGGCTCTGGAAACACCATATATTTT.